A selection of T cell receptor beta chains follows, all from one sample in a study of blood T cell repertoires in COVID-19. Here immunoSEQ multiplex PCR was the method, and the copy in TCRdb shows in-frame clones only, minus some. The data show 15,000 to 20,000 clones, over 65% seen once. Sample: peripheral blood. The receptor source for this set is a man aged 55 to 70 with active or convalescent COVID-19. The CDR3 runs from the conserved cysteine through the conserved F or W. The D gene is left open where the match is weak. Size is stated for part of the rows, as once, few or many counts, or as a class when the clone is expanded.

j_call | v_call | clone_size | d_call | cdr3_aa | cdr3_nt
TRBJ2-2 | TRBV19 | . | TRBD2 | CATGGLPGLAGEGAGELFF | TGTGCCACAGGGGGCCTTCCGGGACTAGCGGGTGAAGGGGCCGGGGAGCTGTTTTTT
TRBJ1-2 | TRBV4-1 | . | . | CASSQGAERSYGYTF | TGCGCCAGCAGCCAAGGGGCAGAACGCAGCTATGGCTACACCTTC
TRBJ1-6 | TRBV27 | . | TRBD1 | CASSRSKGQGLYNSPLHF | TGTGCCAGCAGCCGTTCTAAGGGACAGGGCCTCTATAATTCACCCCTCCACTTT
TRBJ1-5 | TRBV18 | . | TRBD1 | CASSPSDRSQPQHF | TGTGCCAGCTCACCCTCGGACAGGTCTCAGCCCCAGCATTTT
TRBJ2-2 | TRBV9 | . | . | CASSSSVANTGELFF | TGTGCCAGCAGCTCTAGCGTCGCGAACACCGGGGAGCTGTTTTTT
TRBJ2-7 | TRBV19 | . | TRBD2 | CASSTPTSIPYEQYF | TGTGCCAGTAGTACCCCGACTAGCATCCCCTACGAGCAGTACTTC
TRBJ1-1 | TRBV3-1/TRBV3-2 | . | TRBD1 | CASSLNRGRTEAFF | TGTGCCAGCAGCCTCAACAGGGGGAGAACTGAAGCTTTCTTT
TRBJ2-7 | TRBV3-1/TRBV3-2 | once | . | CASSQIGQYEQYF | TGTGCCAGCAGCCAAATAGGACAGTACGAGCAGTACTTC
TRBJ2-3 | TRBV10-2 | . | . | CASSPRQYTSTDTQYF | TGCGCCAGCAGCCCCCGACAGTATACTAGCACAGATACGCAGTATTTT
TRBJ2-1 | TRBV6-2/TRBV6-3 | . | TRBD2 | CASSYSSGGHYNEQFF | TGTGCCAGCAGTTACTCTAGCGGGGGGCACTACAATGAGCAGTTCTTC
TRBJ2-3 | TRBV5-5 | . | . | CASSLKLTTDTQYF | TGTGCCAGCAGCTTAAAACTCACCACAGATACGCAGTATTTT
TRBJ1-4 | TRBV2 | . | . | CASSDGRGATNEKLFF | TGTGCCAGCAGCGATGGTCGGGGAGCAACTAATGAAAAACTGTTTTTT
TRBJ1-6 | TRBV11-2 | . | TRBD1 | CASSSYRGRKSPLHF | TGTGCCAGCAGCTCCTACAGGGGTAGGAAGTCACCCCTCCACTTT
TRBJ2-3 | TRBV11-2 | . | . | CASSLGQSTDTQYF | TGTGCCAGCAGCTTAGGACAGTCTACAGATACGCAGTATTTT
TRBJ2-1 | TRBV19 | few | . | CASSTGGYNEQFF | TGTGCCAGTAGCACTGGGGGGTACAATGAGCAGTTCTTC
TRBJ2-1 | TRBV2 | . | TRBD2 | CASSDPGLAGGNEQFF | TGTGCCAGCAGCGACCCGGGACTAGCGGGAGGTAATGAGCAGTTCTTC
TRBJ2-2 | TRBV3-1/TRBV3-2 | . | TRBD2 | CASRRREGNTGELFF | TGTGCCAGCAGGCGGCGGGAGGGCAACACCGGGGAGCTGTTTTTT
TRBJ1-2 | TRBV7-9 | . | TRBD1 | CASQGDDFRYGYTF | TGTGCCAGCCAGGGGGACGACTTTCGCTATGGCTACACCTTC
TRBJ2-7 | TRBV12-3/TRBV12-4 | . | . | CASSPERYEQYF | TGTGCCAGCAGTCCCGAGAGGTACGAGCAGTACTTC
TRBJ2-2 | TRBV9 | . | . | CASSVAGGELFF | TGTGCCAGCAGCGTAGCGGGGGGGGAGCTGTTTTTT
TRBJ1-5 | TRBV19 | . | . | CASRDPGGREDQPQHF | TGTGCCAGCCGCGACCCCGGTGGAAGGGAGGATCAGCCCCAGCATTTT
TRBJ1-1 | TRBV3-1/TRBV3-2 | . | . | CASSLGQYGTGTEAFF | TGTGCCAGCAGCCTCGGACAGTATGGGACGGGCACTGAAGCTTTCTTT
TRBJ1-1 | TRBV30 | . | . | CACQRGWDTEAFF | TGTGCCTGTCAGCGAGGATGGGACACTGAAGCTTTCTTT
TRBJ2-7 | TRBV30 | few | . | CAWSRGTATYEQYF | TGTGCCTGGAGTCGGGGGACGGCCACCTACGAGCAGTACTTC
TRBJ1-2 | TRBV28 | . | TRBD1 | CASVQGDNYGYTF | TGTGCCAGCGTACAGGGGGACAACTATGGCTACACCTTC
TRBJ2-7 | TRBV7-2 | medium-sized | TRBD2 | CASSLFRGGSYEQYF | TGTGCCAGCAGCTTATTCCGGGGGGGCTCCTACGAGCAGTACTTC
TRBJ2-2 | TRBV7-9 | . | . | CASRPRGAVDTGELFF | TGTGCCAGCAGACCCCGGGGGGCTGTTGACACCGGGGAGCTGTTTTTT
TRBJ2-5 | TRBV2 | . | . | CASGYVSRETQYF | TGTGCCAGCGGATACGTTTCTAGAGAGACCCAGTACTTC
TRBJ2-2 | TRBV6-5 | . | TRBD1 | CASIGWTGYAGELFF | TGTGCCAGCATCGGGTGGACAGGATACGCCGGGGAGCTGTTTTTT
TRBJ2-1 | TRBV9 | . | TRBD2 | CASSVPLSGTRGGNEQFF | TGTGCCAGCAGCGTACCTCTGTCCGGGACCCGGGGGGGCAATGAGCAGTTCTTC
TRBJ2-7 | TRBV5-1 | . | TRBD1 | CASSLDRGRNEQYF | TGCGCCAGCAGCTTGGATAGGGGGCGGAACGAGCAGTACTTC
TRBJ1-3 | TRBV7-2 | . | . | CASSPLGRGLNTIYF | TGTGCCAGCAGCCCTCTAGGAAGGGGACTAAACACCATATATTTT
TRBJ2-3 | TRBV29-1 | . | . | CSVEVEGRDTQYF | TGCAGCGTTGAAGTGGAGGGGAGGGATACGCAGTATTTT
TRBJ2-7 | TRBV4-2 | . | TRBD2 | CASSPGWGGTYEQYF | TGTGCCAGCAGCCCCGGTTGGGGGGGGACCTACGAGCAGTACTTC
TRBJ2-7 | TRBV4-2 | once | TRBD2 | CASSQDGGGYPPYEQYF | TGTGCCAGCAGCCAAGATGGGGGGGGGTACCCCCCCTACGAGCAGTACTTC
TRBJ2-7 | TRBV9 | . | . | CASSSTIAASWDEQYF | TGTGCCAGCAGCTCTACTATAGCGGCTTCCTGGGACGAGCAGTACTTC